This T cell receptor beta chain was profiled in a study of T cell repertoires in cytomegalovirus infection. CDR3 length: 14 amino acids. Trimming took 5 bases from V and 6 from J; bases not matched to a gene: 6. Germline loops: CDR1 MNHEY, CDR2 SMNVEV (reference sequence). TCRdb itself ran the reads through MiXCR, one entry per CDR3 protein. In the table there are about 900,000 distinct CDR3 sequences, approximately 31% of which are singletons. Study conclusions and caveats: Ex vivo, HLA-C-restricted CMV-specific TCR beta clonotypes prevailed over the rest of the response. CMV carriers having the relevant HLA were flagged by cumulative public TCR beta family frequency.

On this clonotype itself: Its specificity is unknown.

The TCR sequence derives from a human donor in good health (CMV status not recorded). Some clones in this sample may be carry-over from other donors' samples. The input for sequencing was cultured CD8+ T cells from PBMCs, taken from culture after CMV antigen stimulation. The V gene is TRBV27, the J gene TRBJ1-5; 8 nucleotides match TRBD1. CDR3 protein: CASSPRGRLQPQHF. In DNA, the CDR3 is TGTGCCAGCAGTCCCAGGGGGCGCCTTCAGCCCCAGCATTTT.